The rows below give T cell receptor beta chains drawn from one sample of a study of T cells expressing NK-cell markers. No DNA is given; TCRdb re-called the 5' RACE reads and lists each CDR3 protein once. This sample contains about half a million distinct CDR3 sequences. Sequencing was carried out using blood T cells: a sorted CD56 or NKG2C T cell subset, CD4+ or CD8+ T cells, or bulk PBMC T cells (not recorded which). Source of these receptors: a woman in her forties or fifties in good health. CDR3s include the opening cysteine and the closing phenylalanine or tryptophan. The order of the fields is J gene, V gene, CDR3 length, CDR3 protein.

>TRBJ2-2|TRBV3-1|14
CASSQSKRPGELFF
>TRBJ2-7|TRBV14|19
CASSRDLRAGTSGIYEQYF
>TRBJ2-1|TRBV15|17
CATSRVIGTSVKNEQFF
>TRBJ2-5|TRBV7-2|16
CASSLGLGGTQETQYF
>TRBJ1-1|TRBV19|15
CASSPQTGTGAEAFF
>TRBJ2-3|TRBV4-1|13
CASSHVESDTQYF
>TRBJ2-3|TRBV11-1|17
CASSPRLAGVVPDTQYF
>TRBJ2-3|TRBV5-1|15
CASSSGLAGADTQYF
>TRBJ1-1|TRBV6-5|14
CASRRTVRNTEAFF
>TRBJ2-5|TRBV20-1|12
CSAYFPGETQYF
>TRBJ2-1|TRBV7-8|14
CASSLAGNRNEQFF
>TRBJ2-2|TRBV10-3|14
CAIRRSTNTGELFF
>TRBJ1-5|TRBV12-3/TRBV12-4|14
CASSSQGGGQPQHF
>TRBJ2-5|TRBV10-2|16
CASSVAGGVWQETQYF
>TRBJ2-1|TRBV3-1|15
CASSPEIQRSNEQFF
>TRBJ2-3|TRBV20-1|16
CSARDFGGSRPDTQYF
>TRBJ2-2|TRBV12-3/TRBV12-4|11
CASRSRGELFF
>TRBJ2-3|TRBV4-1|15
CASSQGGLALDTQYF
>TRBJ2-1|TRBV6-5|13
CASSYSLTNEQFF
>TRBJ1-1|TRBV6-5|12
CASRPGTSEAFF
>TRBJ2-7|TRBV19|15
CASSIDLQGFNEQYF
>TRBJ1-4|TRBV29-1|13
CSGAGSKNEKLFF
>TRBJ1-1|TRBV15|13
CATSGRVLPEAFF
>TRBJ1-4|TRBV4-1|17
CASSQGSPGSTNEKLFF
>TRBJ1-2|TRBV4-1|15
CASSRVGSTIYGYTF
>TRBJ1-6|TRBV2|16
CASRRSQGTDNSPLHF
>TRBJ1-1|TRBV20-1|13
CSAEGTLNTEAFF
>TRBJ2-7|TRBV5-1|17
CASSLGGLSPSDYEQYF
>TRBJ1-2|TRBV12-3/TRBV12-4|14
CASSFTGAAYGYTF
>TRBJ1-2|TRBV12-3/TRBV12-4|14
CASSSLWTGPGYTF
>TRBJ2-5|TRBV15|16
CATSRSRRRTGETQYF
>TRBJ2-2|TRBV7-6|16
CASSYTHRGGTGELFF
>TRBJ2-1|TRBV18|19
CASSPVVTSGRARYNEQFF
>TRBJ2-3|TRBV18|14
CASSPSGPGDTQYF
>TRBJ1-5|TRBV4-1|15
CASSQARGPGQPQHF
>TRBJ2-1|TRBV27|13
CASRSGNYNEQFF
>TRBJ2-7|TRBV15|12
CATRAPLHEQYF